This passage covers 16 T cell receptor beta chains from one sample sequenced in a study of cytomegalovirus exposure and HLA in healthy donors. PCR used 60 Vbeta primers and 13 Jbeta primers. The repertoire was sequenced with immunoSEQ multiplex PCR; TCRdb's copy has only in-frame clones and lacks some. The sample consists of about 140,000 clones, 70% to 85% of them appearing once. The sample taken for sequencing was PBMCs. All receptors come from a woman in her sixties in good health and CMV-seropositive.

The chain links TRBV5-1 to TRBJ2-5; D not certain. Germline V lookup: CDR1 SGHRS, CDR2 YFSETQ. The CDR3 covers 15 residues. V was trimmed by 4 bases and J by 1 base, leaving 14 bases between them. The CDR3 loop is CASSMLSAAQETQYF. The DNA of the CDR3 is TGCGCCAGCAGCATGCTAAGCGCGGCCCAAGAGACCCAGTACTTC.

This CDR3 is CAGGTGITYEQYF. The CDR3 DNA reads TGTGCCGGGGGGACAGGGATCACCTACGAGCAGTACTTC. V is TRBV7-9 and J is TRBJ2-7; TRBD1 matches 9 bases. V trimming: 11 bases; J trimming: 2 bases; junction bases outside the gene matches: 7. Germline CDR1 reads SEHNR; CDR2 reads FQNEAQ (reference sequence). This CDR3 spans 13 amino acids. Combining the CDR3 with reference TRBV7-9 and TRBJ2-7 gives the whole variable domain DTGVSQNPRHKITKRGQNVTFRCDPISEHNRLYWYRQTLGQGPEFLTYFQNEAQLEKSRLLSDRFSAERPKGSFSTLEIQRTEQGDSAMYLCAGGTGITYEQYFGPGTRLTVT.

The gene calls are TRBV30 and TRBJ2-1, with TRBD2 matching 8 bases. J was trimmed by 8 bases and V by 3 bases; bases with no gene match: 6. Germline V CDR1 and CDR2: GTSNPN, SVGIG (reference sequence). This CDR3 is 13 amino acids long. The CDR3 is CAWSRTSWYEQFF. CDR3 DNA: TGTGCCTGGAGCCGGACTAGCTGGTATGAGCAGTTCTTC.

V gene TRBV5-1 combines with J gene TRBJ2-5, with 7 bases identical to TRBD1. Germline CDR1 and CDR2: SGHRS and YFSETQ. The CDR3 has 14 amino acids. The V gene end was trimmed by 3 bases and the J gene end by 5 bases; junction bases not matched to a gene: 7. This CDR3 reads CASSSGQTQETQYF. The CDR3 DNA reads TGCGCCAGCAGCTCGGGACAGACTCAGGAGACCCAGTACTTC.

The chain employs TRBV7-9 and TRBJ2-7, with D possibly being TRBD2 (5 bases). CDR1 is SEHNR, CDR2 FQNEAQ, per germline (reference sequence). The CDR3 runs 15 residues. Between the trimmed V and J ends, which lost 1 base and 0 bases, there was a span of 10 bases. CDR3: CASSLGLGSSYEQYF. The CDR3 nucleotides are TGTGCCAGCAGCTTAGGGCTAGGGAGCTCCTACGAGCAGTACTTC.

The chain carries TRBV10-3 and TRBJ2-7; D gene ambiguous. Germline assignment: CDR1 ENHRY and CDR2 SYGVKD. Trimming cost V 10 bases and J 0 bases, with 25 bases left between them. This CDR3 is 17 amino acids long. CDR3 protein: CATNGPLSQASSYEQYF. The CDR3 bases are TGTGCCACCAATGGCCCCCTGAGTCAGGCGAGCTCCTACGAGCAGTACTTC.

The CDR3 nucleotides read TGTGCCAGCAGTCCCGGGACAGGGGAAGTAAGCAATCAGCCCCAGCATTTT. Translated, it gives CASSPGTGEVSNQPQHF. This chain uses TRBV28 with TRBJ1-5; 10 nucleotides align to TRBD1. The length of the CDR3 is 17 residues. With 5 bases clipped from V and 1 base from J, the junction kept 8 bases outside the gene matches. Germline V CDR1 and CDR2: MDHEN, SYDVKM.

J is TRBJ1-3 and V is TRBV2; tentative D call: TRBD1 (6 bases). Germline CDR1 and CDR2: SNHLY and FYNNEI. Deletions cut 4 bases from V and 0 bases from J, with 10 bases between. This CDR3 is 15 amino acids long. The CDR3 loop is CASSGDRTSGNTIYF. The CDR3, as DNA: TGTGCCAGCAGTGGAGACAGGACCTCTGGAAACACCATATATTTT.

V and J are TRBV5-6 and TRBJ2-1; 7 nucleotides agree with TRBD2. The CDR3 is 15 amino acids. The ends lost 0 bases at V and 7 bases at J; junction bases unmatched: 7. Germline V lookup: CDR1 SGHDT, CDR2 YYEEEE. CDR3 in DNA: TGTGCCAGCAGCTTGGGGGCCAGCGGGGTTAATGAGCAGTTCTTC. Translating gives CASSLGASGVNEQFF.

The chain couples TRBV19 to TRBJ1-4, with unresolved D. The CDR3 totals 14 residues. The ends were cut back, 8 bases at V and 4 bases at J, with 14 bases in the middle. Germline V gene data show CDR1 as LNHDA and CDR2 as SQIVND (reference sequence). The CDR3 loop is CASAERAGNEKLFF. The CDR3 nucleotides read TGTGCCAGTGCGGAGCGGGCCGGTAATGAAAAACTGTTTTTT.

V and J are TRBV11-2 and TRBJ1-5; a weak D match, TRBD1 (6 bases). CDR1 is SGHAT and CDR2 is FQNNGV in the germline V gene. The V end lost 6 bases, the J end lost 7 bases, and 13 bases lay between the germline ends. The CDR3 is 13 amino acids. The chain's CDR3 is CASSPDRRQPQHF. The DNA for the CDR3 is TGTGCCAGCAGTCCCGACAGGCGACAGCCCCAGCATTTT.

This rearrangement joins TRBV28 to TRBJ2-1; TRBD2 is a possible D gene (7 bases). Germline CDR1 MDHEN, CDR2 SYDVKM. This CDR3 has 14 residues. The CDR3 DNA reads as TGTGCTACATTGGGGGGGGCAAACTACAATGAGCAGTTCTTC. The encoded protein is CATLGGANYNEQFF.

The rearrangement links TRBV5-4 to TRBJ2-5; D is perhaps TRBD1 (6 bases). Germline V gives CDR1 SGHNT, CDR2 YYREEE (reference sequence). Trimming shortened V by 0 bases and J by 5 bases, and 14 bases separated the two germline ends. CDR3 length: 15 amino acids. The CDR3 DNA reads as TGTGCCAGCAGCTTGGGTGGGGCTCAGGGGGAGACCCAGTACTTC. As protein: CASSLGGAQGETQYF.

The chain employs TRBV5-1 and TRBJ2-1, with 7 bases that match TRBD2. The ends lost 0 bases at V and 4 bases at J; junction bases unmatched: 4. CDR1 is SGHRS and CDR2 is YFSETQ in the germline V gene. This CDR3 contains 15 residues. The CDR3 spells CASSLGDYLYNEQFF. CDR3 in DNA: TGCGCCAGCAGCTTGGGGGACTACCTATACAATGAGCAGTTCTTC.

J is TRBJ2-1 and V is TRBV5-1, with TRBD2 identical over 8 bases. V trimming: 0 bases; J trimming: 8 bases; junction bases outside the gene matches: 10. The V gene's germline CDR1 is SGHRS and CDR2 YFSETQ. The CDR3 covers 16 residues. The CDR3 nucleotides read TGCGCCAGCAGCTTGGCCTCGGGACTAGAAATGGATGAGCAGTTCTTC. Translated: CASSLASGLEMDEQFF.

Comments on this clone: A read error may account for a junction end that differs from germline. Written as DNA, the CDR3 is TGTGCCAGCAGTTACCGACAGATAAATGGACACACCATATATTTT. Protein sequence: CASSYRQINGHTIYF. The chain joins TRBV6-6 to TRBJ1-3, with D possibly being TRBD1 (5 bases). The CDR3 extends over 15 amino acids. Germline CDR1 and CDR2: MNHNY and SVGAGI (reference sequence).